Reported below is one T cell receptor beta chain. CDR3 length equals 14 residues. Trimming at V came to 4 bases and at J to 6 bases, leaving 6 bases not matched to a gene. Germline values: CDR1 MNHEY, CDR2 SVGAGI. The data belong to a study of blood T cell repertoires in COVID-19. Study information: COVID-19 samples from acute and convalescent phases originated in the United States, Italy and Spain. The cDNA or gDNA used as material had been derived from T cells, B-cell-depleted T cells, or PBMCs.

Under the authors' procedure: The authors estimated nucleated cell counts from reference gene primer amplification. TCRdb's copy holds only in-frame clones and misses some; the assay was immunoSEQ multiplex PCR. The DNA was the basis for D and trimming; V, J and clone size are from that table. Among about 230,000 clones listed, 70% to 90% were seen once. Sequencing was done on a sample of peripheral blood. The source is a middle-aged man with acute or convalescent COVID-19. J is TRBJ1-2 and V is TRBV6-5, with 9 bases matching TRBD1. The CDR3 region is CASSLGRTGDGYTF. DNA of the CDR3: TGTGCCAGCAGTTTAGGGAGGACAGGGGATGGCTACACCTTC.